This record concerns one T cell receptor beta chain sequence. No antigen is known for it. The data originate from a study of T cells in Graves' hyperthyroidism and ophthalmopathy. Whole-study findings and limits: Most thyroid clonotypes that were expanded above 0.001 also turned up in blood. Through a model of 13 V-J features, ophthalmopathy was separated from stable hyperthyroidism.

Lactation, pregnancy, other autoimmune disease or uncontrolled infection excluded patients. Orbital computed tomography and thyroid ultrasound, together with serum TRAb and thyroxine and clinical symptoms, were used for diagnoses. This CDR3 spans 15 amino acids. V was shortened by 1 base and J by 1 base, with 10 bases between the two germline ends. The source material, RNA transcripts, was used to amplify TCR beta CDR3 regions. Carried out on the TCR CDR3, a first-round RT-PCR used the HTBI primer set. TCRdb passed the multiplex PCR reads through MiXCR, listing each CDR3 protein once. The sample consists of 690,000 or so distinct CDR3 sequences, around 20% of them appearing once.

The source is a woman in her forties or fifties with Graves' hyperthyroidism that later progressed to Graves' ophthalmopathy. The chain has TRBV12-3 or TRBV12-4 and TRBJ1-2; TRBD1 might be the D (5 bases). The sequenced sample consisted of blood. This chain's CDR3 is CASSLDGGVNYGYTF. CDR3 coding DNA: TGTGCCAGCAGTTTAGATGGGGGGGTTAACTATGGCTACACCTTC.